This TCR beta chain was captured in a study of cytomegalovirus exposure and HLA in healthy donors. 13 Jbeta primers and 60 Vbeta primers were used for the PCR. Some clones are missing from TCRdb's copy, which holds only in-frame ones; the method was immunoSEQ multiplex PCR. The sample holds approximately 160,000 clones, 70% to 80% seen once. Germline lookup yields CDR1 MNHEY and CDR2 SVGAGI. This CDR3 contains 13 residues. J was trimmed by 9 bases and V by 6 bases; bases with no gene match: 7. The sequence derives from a female donor in good health and CMV-seronegative. V usage is TRBV6-5 and J usage is TRBJ2-1; TRBD2 aligns across 8 bases. The sequencing sample was made of PBMCs. In DNA form, the CDR3 reads TGTGCCAGCAGCTACCCGACTAGCGCTGAGCAGTTCTTC. Protein sequence: CASSYPTSAEQFF.